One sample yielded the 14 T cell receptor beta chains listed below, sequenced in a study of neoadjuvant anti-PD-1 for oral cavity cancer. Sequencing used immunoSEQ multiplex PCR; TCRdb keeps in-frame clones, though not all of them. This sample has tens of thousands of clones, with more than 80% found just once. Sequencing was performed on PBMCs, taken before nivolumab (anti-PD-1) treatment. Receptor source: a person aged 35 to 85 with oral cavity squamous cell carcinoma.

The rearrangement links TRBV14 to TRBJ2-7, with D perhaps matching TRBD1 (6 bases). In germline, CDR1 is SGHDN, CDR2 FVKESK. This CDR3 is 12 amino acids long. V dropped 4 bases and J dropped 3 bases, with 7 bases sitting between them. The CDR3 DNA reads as TGTGCCAGCAGCCTCAGGGGCTACGAGCAGTACTTC. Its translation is CASSLRGYEQYF.

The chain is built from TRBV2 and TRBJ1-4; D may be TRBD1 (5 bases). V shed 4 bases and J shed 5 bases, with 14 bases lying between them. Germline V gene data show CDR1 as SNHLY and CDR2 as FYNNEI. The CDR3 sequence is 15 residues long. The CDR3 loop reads CASSVAGPPNEKLFF. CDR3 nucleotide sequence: TGTGCCAGCAGTGTCGCAGGGCCCCCAAATGAAAAACTGTTTTTT.

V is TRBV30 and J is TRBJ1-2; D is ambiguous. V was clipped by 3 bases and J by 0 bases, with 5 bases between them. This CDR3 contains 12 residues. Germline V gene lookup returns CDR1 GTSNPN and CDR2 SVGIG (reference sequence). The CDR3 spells CAWSEANYGYTF. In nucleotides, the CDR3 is TGTGCCTGGAGCGAAGCTAACTATGGCTACACCTTC.

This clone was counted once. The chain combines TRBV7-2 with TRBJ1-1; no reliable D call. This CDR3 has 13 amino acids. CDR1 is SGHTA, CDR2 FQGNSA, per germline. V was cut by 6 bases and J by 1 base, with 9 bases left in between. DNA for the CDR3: TGTGCCAGCAGACCCTTCAAGAACACTGAAGCTTTCTTT. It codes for CASRPFKNTEAFF.

For the CDR3, the DNA is TGTGCCAGCAGCATTACAGGGGGCGGACCGTACGAGCAGTACTTC. This sequence encodes CASSITGGGPYEQYF. The chain recombines TRBV11-2 with TRBJ2-7; 9 nucleotides align to TRBD1. Trimming removed 5 bases from V and 4 bases from J; junction bases left unmatched: 9. Germline V gene sequence: CDR1 SGHAT, CDR2 FQNNGV. The CDR3 consists of 15 residues.

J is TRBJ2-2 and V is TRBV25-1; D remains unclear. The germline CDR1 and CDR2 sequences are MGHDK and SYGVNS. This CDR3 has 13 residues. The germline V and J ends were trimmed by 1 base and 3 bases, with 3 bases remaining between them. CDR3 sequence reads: CASSEWDTGELFF. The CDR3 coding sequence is TGTGCCAGCAGTGAATGGGACACCGGGGAGCTGTTTTTT.

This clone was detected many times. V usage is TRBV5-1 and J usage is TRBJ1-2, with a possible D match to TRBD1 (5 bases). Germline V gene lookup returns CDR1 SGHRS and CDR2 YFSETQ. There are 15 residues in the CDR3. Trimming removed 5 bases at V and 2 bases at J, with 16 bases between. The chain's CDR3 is CASSRDGDLNYGYTF. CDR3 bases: TGCGCCAGCAGTCGGGACGGGGACCTCAACTATGGCTACACCTTC. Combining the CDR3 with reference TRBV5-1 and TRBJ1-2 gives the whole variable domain KAGVTQTPRYLIKTRGQQVTLSCSPISGHRSVSWYQQTPGQGLQFLFEYFSETQRNKGNFPGRFSGRQFSNSRSEMNVSTLELGDSALYLCASSRDGDLNYGYTFGSGTRLTVV.

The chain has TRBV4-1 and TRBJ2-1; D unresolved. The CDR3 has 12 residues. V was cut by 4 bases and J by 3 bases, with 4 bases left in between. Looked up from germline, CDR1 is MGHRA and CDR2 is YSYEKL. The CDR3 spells CASSRNYNEQFF. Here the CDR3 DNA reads TGCGCCAGCAGCCGCAACTACAATGAGCAGTTCTTC.

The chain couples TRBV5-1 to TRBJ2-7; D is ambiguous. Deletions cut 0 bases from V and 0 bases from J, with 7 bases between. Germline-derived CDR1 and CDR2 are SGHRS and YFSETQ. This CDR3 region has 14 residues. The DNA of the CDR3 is TGCGCCAGCAGCTTGGAAAGGGCCTCCTACGAGCAGTACTTC. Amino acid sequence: CASSLERASYEQYF.

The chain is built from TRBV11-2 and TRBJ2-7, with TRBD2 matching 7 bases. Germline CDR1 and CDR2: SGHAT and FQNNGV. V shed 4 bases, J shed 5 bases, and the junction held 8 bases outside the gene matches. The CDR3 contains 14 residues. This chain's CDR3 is CASSYYGGSDEQYF. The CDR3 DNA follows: TGTGCCAGCAGCTACTATGGCGGGAGTGACGAGCAGTACTTC.

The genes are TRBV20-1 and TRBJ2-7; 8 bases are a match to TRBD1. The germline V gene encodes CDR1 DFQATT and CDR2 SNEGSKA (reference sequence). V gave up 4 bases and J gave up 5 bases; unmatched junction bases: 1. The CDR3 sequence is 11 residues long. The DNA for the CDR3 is TGCAGTGCTACAGGGGGCAACGAGCAGTACTTC. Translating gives CSATGGNEQYF.

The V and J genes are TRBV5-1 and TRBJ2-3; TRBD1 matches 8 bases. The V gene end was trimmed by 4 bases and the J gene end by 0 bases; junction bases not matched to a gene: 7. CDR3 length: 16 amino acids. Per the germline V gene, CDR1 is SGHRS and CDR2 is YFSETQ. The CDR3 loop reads CASSLQGGRSTDTQYF. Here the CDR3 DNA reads TGCGCCAGCAGCCTACAGGGGGGTCGGAGCACAGATACGCAGTATTTT.

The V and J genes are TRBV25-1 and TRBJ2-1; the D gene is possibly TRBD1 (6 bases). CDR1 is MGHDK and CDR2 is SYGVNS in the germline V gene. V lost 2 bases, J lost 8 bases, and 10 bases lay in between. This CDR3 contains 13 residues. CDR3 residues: CASSEAQGYEQFF. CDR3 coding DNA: TGTGCCAGCAGTGAAGCCCAGGGGTATGAGCAGTTCTTC. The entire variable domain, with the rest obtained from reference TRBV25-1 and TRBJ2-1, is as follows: EADIYQTPRYLVIGTGKKITLECSQTMGHDKMYWYQQDPGMELHLIHYSYGVNSTEKGDLSSESTVSRIRTEHFPLTLESARPSHTSQYLCASSEAQGYEQFFGPGTRLTVL.

Here the CDR3 reads CASSVEQGGSEAFF. As DNA, the CDR3 is TGTGCCAGCAGCGTAGAACAGGGAGGGTCCGAAGCTTTCTTT. The chain joins TRBV9 to TRBJ1-1; maybe TRBD1 (6 bases). Germline-derived CDR1 and CDR2 are SGDLS and YYNGEE. Deletions cut 0 bases from V and 8 bases from J, with 14 bases between. CDR3 length: 14 residues.